This T cell receptor beta chain was profiled in a study of CD8 T cells in ankylosing spondylitis. This clonotype was seen only a few times. Antigen: not known. A read error may account for a junction end that differs from germline. CDR1 and CDR2 (germline): LNHDA, SQIVND (reference sequence). The CDR3 loop spans 17 amino acids. Quantitative 5'-RACE was performed with molecular barcodes, and it yielded the TCR beta libraries. TCRdb re-derived calls from the 5' RACE reads in MiXCR, one entry per CDR3 protein. This table has about 420,000 distinct CDR3 sequences, under 25% appearing once. Study results and limitations: CD8+ disease-linked clones were present at relatively low frequencies in blood. Significant enrichment of disease-linked clones was reportedly seen in matched ankylosing spondylitis synovial fluid. Within ankylosing spondylitis blood, a TCR beta motif made up of seven to nine highly homologous variants appeared to be characteristic. Past studies reported some motif variants in reactive arthritis synovial fluid and blood.

The chain uses TRBV19 and TRBJ2-7; 14 nucleotides align to TRBD2. The sequenced sample was blood, either unsorted or a sorted T cell fraction (not recorded which). The source is a male donor with ankylosing spondylitis. The CDR3 DNA sequence: TGTGCCAGCAGTACCGGGACTAGCGGGAGTAAAGTCCACGAGCAGTACTTC. Translation: CASSTGTSGSKVHEQYF.